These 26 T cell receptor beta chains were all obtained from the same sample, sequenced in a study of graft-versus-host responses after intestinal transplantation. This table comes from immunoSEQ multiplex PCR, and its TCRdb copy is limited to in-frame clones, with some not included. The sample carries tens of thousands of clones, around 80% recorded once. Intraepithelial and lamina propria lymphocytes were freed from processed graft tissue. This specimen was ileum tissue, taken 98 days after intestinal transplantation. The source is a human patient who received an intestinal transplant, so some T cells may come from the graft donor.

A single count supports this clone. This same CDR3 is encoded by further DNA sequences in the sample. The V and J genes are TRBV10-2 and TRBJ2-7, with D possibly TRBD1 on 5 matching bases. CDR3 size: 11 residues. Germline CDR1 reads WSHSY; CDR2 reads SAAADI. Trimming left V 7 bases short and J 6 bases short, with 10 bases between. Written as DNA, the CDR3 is TGCGCCAGCATTGGAAGGGGCGAGCAGTACTTC. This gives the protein CASIGRGEQYF.

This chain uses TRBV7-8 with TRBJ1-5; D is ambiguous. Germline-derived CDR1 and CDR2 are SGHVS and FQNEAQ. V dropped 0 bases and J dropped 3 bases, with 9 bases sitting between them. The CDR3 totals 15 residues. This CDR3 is CASSLATGPNQPQHF. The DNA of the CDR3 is TGTGCCAGCAGCTTAGCGACGGGTCCCAATCAGCCCCAGCATTTT.

CDR3 nucleotide sequence: TGTGCCAGCAGTGAAAGTACAGGGGGCGCAGGTGGCTACACCTTC. This gives the protein CASSESTGGAGGYTF. This chain joins TRBV25-1 and TRBJ1-2, with 9 bases that match TRBD1. Germline assignment: CDR1 MGHDK and CDR2 SYGVNS. J lost 7 bases, V lost 2 bases, and 8 bases had no gene match. CDR3 length: 15 residues.

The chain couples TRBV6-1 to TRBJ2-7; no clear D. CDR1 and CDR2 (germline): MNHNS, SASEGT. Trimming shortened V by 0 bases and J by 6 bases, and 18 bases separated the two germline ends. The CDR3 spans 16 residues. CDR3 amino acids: CASSEALGRNLCEQYF. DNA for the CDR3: TGTGCCAGCAGTGAAGCTTTAGGCCGCAACCTTTGCGAGCAGTACTTC.

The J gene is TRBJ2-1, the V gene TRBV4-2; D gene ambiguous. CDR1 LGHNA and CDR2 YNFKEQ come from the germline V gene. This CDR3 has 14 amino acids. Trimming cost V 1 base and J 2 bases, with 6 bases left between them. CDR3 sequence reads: CASSQGTTYNEQFF. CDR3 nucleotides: TGTGCCAGCAGCCAAGGGACCACCTACAATGAGCAGTTCTTC.

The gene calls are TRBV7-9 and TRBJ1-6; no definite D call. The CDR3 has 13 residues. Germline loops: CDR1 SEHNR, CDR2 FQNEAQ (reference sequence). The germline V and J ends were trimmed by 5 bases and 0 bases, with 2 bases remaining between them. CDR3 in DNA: TGTGCCAGCAGCGGCTCCTATAATTCACCCCTCCACTTT. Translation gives CASSGSYNSPLHF.

DNA of the CDR3: TGTGCCAGCAGTGAAGCGGCGGGTAACTATGGCTACACCTTC. Translation: CASSEAAGNYGYTF. V and J are TRBV6-1 and TRBJ1-2; D gene uncertain. The CDR3 is 14 amino acids. Germline assignment: CDR1 MNHNS and CDR2 SASEGT. Trimming removed 0 bases at V and 1 base at J, with 6 bases between.

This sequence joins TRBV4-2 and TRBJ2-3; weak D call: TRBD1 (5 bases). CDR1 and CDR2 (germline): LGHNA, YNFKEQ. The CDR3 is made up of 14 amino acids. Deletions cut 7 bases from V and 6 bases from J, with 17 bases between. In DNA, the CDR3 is TGTGCCAGCACCAAAGGGGTCCTGTTCGATACGCAGTATTTT. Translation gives CASTKGVLFDTQYF.

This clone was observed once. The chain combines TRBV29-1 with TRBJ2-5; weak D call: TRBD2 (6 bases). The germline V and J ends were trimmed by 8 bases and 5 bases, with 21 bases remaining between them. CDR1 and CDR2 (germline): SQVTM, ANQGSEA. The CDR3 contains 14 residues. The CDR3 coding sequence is TGCAGCTCCCTAGGGTCGGGGGAAGTGGAGACCCAGTACTTC. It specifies CSSLGSGEVETQYF.

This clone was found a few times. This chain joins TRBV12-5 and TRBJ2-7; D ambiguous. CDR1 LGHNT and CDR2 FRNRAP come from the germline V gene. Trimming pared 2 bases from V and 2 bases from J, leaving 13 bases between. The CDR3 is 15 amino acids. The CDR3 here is CASGLPKGLAYEQYF. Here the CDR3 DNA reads TGTGCTAGTGGTTTGCCCAAAGGTCTAGCCTACGAGCAGTACTTC.

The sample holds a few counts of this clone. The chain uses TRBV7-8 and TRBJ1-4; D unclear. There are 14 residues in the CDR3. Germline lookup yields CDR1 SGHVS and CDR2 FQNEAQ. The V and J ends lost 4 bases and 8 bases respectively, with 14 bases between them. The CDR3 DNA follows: TGTGCCAGCAGCTACCATATGGATTTGGAAAAACTGTTTTTT. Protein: CASSYHMDLEKLFF.

DNA for the CDR3: TGTGCCAGCAGGGGGGACCAAGAGACCCAGTACTTC. It yields the protein CASRGDQETQYF. This chain joins TRBV7-9 and TRBJ2-5, with D perhaps being TRBD1 or TRBD2 (5 bases each). The ends were cut back, 6 bases at V and 0 bases at J, with 5 bases in the middle. This CDR3 has 12 residues. Germline V lookup: CDR1 SEHNR, CDR2 FQNEAQ (reference sequence).

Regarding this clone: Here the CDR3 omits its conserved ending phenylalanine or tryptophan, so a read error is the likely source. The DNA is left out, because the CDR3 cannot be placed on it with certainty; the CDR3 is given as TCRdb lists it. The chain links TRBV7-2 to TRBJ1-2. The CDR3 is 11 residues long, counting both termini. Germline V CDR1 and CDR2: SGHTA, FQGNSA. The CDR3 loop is CASSLVWFRGL.

The CDR3 DNA is TGTGCCAGCAGCTACTCCCGGGACACCTACGAGCAGTACTTC. The encoded protein is CASSYSRDTYEQYF. The V and J genes are TRBV27 and TRBJ2-7, with a tentative D call TRBD1 (6 bases). The CDR3 has 14 residues. Germline V gene lookup returns CDR1 MNHEY and CDR2 SMNVEV (reference sequence). Between the trimmed V and J ends, which lost 6 bases and 2 bases, there was a span of 14 bases.

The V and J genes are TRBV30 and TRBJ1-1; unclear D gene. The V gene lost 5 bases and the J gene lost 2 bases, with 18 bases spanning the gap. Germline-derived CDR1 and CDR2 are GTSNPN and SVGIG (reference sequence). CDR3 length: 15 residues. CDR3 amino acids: CAWGEGIGVNTEAFF. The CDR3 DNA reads TGTGCCTGGGGGGAAGGGATTGGGGTAAACACTGAAGCTTTCTTT.

The CDR3 nucleotides read TGTGCCAGCAGCTTGGTAAGGGGGACAGGGGAACAAGAGACCCAGTACTTC. Its protein is CASSLVRGTGEQETQYF. The chain carries TRBV5-6 and TRBJ2-5; TRBD1 agrees at 10 bases. There are 17 residues in the CDR3. Germline V CDR1 and CDR2: SGHDT, YYEEEE. V was pared by 0 bases and J by 2 bases, with 7 bases of the junction left unmatched.

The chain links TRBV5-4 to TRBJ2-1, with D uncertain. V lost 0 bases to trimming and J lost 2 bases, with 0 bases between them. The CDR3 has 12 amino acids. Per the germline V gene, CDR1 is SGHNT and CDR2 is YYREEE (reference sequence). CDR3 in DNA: TGTGCCAGCAGCTTGGCCTACAATGAGCAGTTCTTC. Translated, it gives CASSLAYNEQFF.

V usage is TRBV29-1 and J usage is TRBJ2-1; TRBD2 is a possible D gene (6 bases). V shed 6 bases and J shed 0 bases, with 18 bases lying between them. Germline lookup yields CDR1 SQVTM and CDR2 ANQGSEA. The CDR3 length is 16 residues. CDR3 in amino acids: CSVPSILALSYNEQFF. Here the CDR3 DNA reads TGCAGCGTCCCCTCGATCCTAGCGCTCTCCTACAATGAGCAGTTCTTC.

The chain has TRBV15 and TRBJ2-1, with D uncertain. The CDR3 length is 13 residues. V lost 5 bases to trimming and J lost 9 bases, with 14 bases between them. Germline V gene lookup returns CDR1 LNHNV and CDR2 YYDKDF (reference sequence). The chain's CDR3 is CATSDPAGSEQFF. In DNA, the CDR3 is TGTGCCACCAGCGACCCAGCAGGCAGTGAGCAGTTCTTC.

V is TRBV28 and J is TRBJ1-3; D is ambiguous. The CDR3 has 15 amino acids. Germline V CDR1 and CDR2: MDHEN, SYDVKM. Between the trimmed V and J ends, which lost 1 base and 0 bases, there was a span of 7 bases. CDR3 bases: TGTGCCAGCAGTTTATCGACGGGCTCTGGAAACACCATATATTTT. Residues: CASSLSTGSGNTIYF.

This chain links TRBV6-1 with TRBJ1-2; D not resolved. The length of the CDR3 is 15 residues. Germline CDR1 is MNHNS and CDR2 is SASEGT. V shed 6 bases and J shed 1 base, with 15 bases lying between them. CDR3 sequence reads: CASREFRRGNYGYTF. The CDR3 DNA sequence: TGTGCCAGCAGGGAATTCCGACGGGGTAACTATGGCTACACCTTC.

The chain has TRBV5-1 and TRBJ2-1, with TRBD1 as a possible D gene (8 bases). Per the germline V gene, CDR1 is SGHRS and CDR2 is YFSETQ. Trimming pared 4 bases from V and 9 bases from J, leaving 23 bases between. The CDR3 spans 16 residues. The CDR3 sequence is CASSGRVGTGGGEQFF. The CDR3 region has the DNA TGCGCCAGCAGCGGGAGGGTAGGGACAGGAGGTGGTGAGCAGTTCTTC.

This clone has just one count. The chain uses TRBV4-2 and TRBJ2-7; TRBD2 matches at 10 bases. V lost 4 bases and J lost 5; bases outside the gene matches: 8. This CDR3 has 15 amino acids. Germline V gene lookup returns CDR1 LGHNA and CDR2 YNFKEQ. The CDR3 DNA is TGTGCCAGCAGCCCTCAAGCGGGGGGGCGGGACGAGCAGTACTTC. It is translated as CASSPQAGGRDEQYF.

The CDR3 sequence: CASSIPRGRGHRNQPQHF. The CDR3 DNA follows: TGTGCCAGTAGTATCCCCCGCGGCAGGGGGCACCGTAATCAGCCCCAGCATTTT. This chain uses TRBV19 with TRBJ1-5; TRBD1 agrees at 8 bases. This CDR3 is built from 18 residues. Germline CDR1 reads LNHDA; CDR2 reads SQIVND (reference sequence). V dropped 3 bases and J dropped 4; count of bases not matched to a gene: 14. Using reference TRBV19 and TRBJ1-5 for the parts outside the CDR3, the full variable domain is DGGITQSPKYLFRKEGQNVTLSCEQNLNHDAMYWYRQDPGQGLRLIYYSQIVNDFQKGDIAEGYSVSREKKESFPLTVTSAQKNPTAFYLCASSIPRGRGHRNQPQHFGDGTRLSIL.

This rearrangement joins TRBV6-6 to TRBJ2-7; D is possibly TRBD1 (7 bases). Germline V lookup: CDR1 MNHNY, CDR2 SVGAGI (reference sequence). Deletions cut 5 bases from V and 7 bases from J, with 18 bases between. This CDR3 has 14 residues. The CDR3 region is CASSATRQGGEQYF. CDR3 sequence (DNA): TGTGCCAGCAGTGCTACCAGACAGGGAGGAGAGCAGTACTTC.

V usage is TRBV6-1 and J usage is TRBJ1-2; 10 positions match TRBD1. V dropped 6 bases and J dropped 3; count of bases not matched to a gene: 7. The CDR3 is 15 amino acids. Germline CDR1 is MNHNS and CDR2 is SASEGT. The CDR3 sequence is CASRPWTGGDYGYTF. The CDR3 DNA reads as TGTGCCAGCAGACCCTGGACAGGGGGTGACTATGGCTACACCTTC.